Listed below are T cell receptor beta chains from one sample, sequenced in a study of Graves' ophthalmopathy and Graves' hyperthyroidism. Each CDR3 protein gets one entry after TCRdb re-called the multiplex PCR reads with MiXCR. Of hundreds of thousands of distinct CDR3 sequences in the sample, 22% were seen once. Material for sequencing was peripheral blood. These receptors were obtained from a woman in her late teens or twenties with stable Graves' hyperthyroidism. Some clones in this sample may be carry-over from other donors' samples. The CDR3 runs from the conserved cysteine through the conserved F or W. The D gene is left open where the match is weak. Size values are once, few and many counts, or a class for expanded clones, and some rows have none.

j_call v_call clone_size d_call cdr3_length cdr3_nt cdr3_aa
TRBJ2-5 TRBV19 many - 14 TGTGCCAGTAATAACCCTGGCAGTCAAGAGACCCAGTACTTC CASNNPGSQETQYF
TRBJ2-5 TRBV7-3 many - 12 TGTGCCAGCAGCTTAAATGACGAGACCCAGTACTTC CASSLNDETQYF
TRBJ2-7 TRBV29-1 many - 13 TGCAGCGTTGGGGCTGCTAACTCCTACGAGCAGTACTTC CSVGAANSYEQYF
TRBJ1-2 TRBV28 many - 13 TGTGCCAGCAGAGTGACCCAGGGGATCGGCTACACCTTC CASRVTQGIGYTF
TRBJ1-2 TRBV6-1 many - 13 TGTGCCAGCAGTGAGCGGGGGGCGCGTGGCTACACCTTC CASSERGARGYTF
TRBJ2-5 TRBV5-1 - - 14 TGCGCCAGCAGCTTGGAGGCAGGGGTAGAGACCCAGTACTTC CASSLEAGVETQYF
TRBJ1-5 TRBV12-3/TRBV12-4 once - 14 TGTGCCACCGCCCTCAGGGCTAGCAATCAGCCCCAGCATTTT CATALRASNQPQHF
TRBJ1-5 TRBV28 - - 16 TGTGCCAGCAGTAGACACGGGGGGGTTAGCAATCAGCCCCAGCATTTT CASSRHGGVSNQPQHF
TRBJ2-7 TRBV20-1 many - 16 TGCAGTGCTAGAGATGAGCGAGCGCCAAATTGGGACGAGCAGTACTTC CSARDERAPNWDEQYF
TRBJ1-2 TRBV20-1 many - 12 TGCAGTGCTAGTACGGGAATCTATGGCTACACCTTC CSASTGIYGYTF
TRBJ2-5 TRBV20-1 many TRBD1 14 TGCAGTGCTAGGGTAACAGGGGGATCGGAGACCCAGTACTTC CSARVTGGSETQYF
TRBJ2-7 TRBV7-8 - TRBD1 14 TGCGCCAGCAGCCCCTCGACAGGGCTAAACGAGCAGTACTTC CASSPSTGLNEQYF
TRBJ1-2 TRBV2 - TRBD1 13 TGTGCCACTCTGGGACAGGGTGGAGATGGCTACACCTTC CATLGQGGDGYTF
TRBJ1-5 TRBV12-5 many - 13 TGTGCTAGTGGCCCGACGGAGAATCAGCCCCAGCATTTT CASGPTENQPQHF
TRBJ2-5 TRBV12-3/TRBV12-4 few - 16 TGTGCCAGCAGTTTACCCCCGGGACACGGAGAAGAGACCCAGTACTTC CASSLPPGHGEETQYF
TRBJ2-2 TRBV12-3/TRBV12-4 many - 14 TGTGCCAGCAGTCTAGCAGGGGCGGGCGGGGAGCTGTTTTTT CASSLAGAGGELFF
TRBJ1-1 TRBV12-3/TRBV12-4 many TRBD1 14 TGTGCCAGCAGTGGGGGACAGGGGAACACTGAAGCTTTCTTT CASSGGQGNTEAFF
TRBJ2-7 TRBV7-8 many TRBD2 13 TGTGCCAACAGCCCTGAGCTAGCGGGAGAGCAGTACTTC CANSPELAGEQYF
TRBJ1-5 TRBV30 few - 14 TGTGCCTGGGGTGTACGGGGGGCAGGCCAGCCCCAGCATTTT CAWGVRGAGQPQHF
TRBJ2-5 TRBV10-1 few TRBD2 15 TGCGCCAGCAGTGAGACTAGCGGGGTTCAAGAGACCCAGTACTTC CASSETSGVQETQYF